Each of the 8 T cell receptor beta chains below was sequenced from the same sample in a study of blood T cell repertoires in COVID-19. The protocol was immunoSEQ multiplex PCR, while the TCRdb copy is restricted to in-frame clones and leaves out a portion. The table shows about 200,000 clones, with 70% to 90% occurring only once. The specimen sequenced was peripheral blood. Every receptor here comes from a man aged 55 to 70 with acute or convalescent COVID-19.

This clone occurred once. J is TRBJ2-3 and V is TRBV7-2; TRBD2 might be the D (6 bases). This CDR3 is built from 13 residues. CDR1 is SGHTA and CDR2 is FQGNSA in the germline V gene. With 5 bases removed from V and 3 bases from J, the gap between germline ends came to 9 bases. CDR3 bases: TGTGCCAGCAGCCCGACTAGAACAGATACGCAGTATTTT. Translated: CASSPTRTDTQYF. Full variable domain (missing parts from reference TRBV7-2 and TRBJ2-3): GAGVSQSPSNKVTEKGKDVELRCDPISGHTALYWYRQSLGQGLEFLIYFQGNSAPDKSGLPSDRFSAERTGGSVSTLTIQRTQQEDSAVYLCASSPTRTDTQYFGPGTRLTVL.

The chain couples TRBV5-1 to TRBJ2-3; possible D gene TRBD2, 6 bases. The CDR3 contains 14 residues. Germline V gene data show CDR1 as SGHRS and CDR2 as YFSETQ. Trimming pared 2 bases from V and 3 bases from J, leaving 10 bases between. CDR3 protein: CASSLGEATDTQYF. CDR3 in DNA: TGCGCCAGCAGCTTAGGGGAGGCAACAGATACGCAGTATTTT.

The chain uses TRBV3-1 (or the pseudogene TRBV3-2) and TRBJ1-2, with a tentative D call TRBD1 (5 bases). Trimming took off 4 bases at V and 3 bases at J, with 15 bases between the two ends. From germline, CDR1 is LGHDT and CDR2 YNNKEL (reference sequence). The CDR3 sequence is 15 residues long. The CDR3: CASSPRGGEDYGYTF. The DNA for the CDR3 is TGTGCCAGCAGCCCAAGGGGAGGGGAGGACTATGGCTACACCTTC.

A single count supports this clone. The V call is TRBV5-1, the J call TRBJ1-2; 8 positions agree with TRBD1. Trimming removed 4 bases from V and 7 bases from J; junction bases left unmatched: 18. This CDR3 is built from 17 residues. Germline values: CDR1 SGHRS, CDR2 YFSETQ. CDR3 sequence reads: CASSPRTGRGGYGGYTF. CDR3 coding DNA: TGCGCCAGCAGCCCAAGGACAGGGAGAGGGGGCTATGGTGGCTACACCTTC.

CDR3 amino acids: CASSWDRTYEQYF. Here the CDR3 DNA reads TGTGCCAGCAGTTGGGACAGAACCTACGAGCAGTACTTC. This chain connects TRBV28 to TRBJ2-7; 7 bases fit TRBD1. The junction had 2 bases not matched to a gene; V was cut back by 4 bases and J by 2 bases. Per germline, CDR1 MDHEN and CDR2 SYDVKM. CDR3 size: 13 residues.

The chain carries TRBV28 and TRBJ1-5; D unresolved. Germline CDR1 and CDR2: MDHEN and SYDVKM. V shed 4 bases and J shed 5 bases, with 6 bases lying between them. The CDR3 totals 12 residues. The DNA for the CDR3 is TGTGCCAGCAGTTCTCCTTATCAGCCCCAGCATTTT. It yields the protein CASSSPYQPQHF.

V is TRBV11-2 and J is TRBJ2-2; TRBD2 matches 11 bases. Germline V gives CDR1 SGHAT, CDR2 FQNNGV. The ends lost 6 bases at V and 7 bases at J; junction bases unmatched: 13. The CDR3 length is 17 residues. CDR3 nucleotide sequence: TGTGCCAGCAGTCCCGGGACTAGCGGCCAGACGGTCGGGGAGCTGTTTTTT. Translated: CASSPGTSGQTVGELFF.

This chain uses TRBV18 with TRBJ2-1, with D uncertain. Trimming pared 4 bases from V and 12 bases from J, leaving 13 bases between. Looked up from germline, CDR1 is KGHSH and CDR2 is LQKENI. The CDR3 contains 12 residues. The CDR3 loop is CASSQPLDGQFF. CDR3 nucleotide sequence: TGTGCCAGCTCACAACCCTTAGATGGGCAGTTCTTC.